This TCR beta chain was sequenced during a study of cytomegalovirus exposure and HLA in healthy donors. The study's findings and limits: The listing of 150 or so TCR beta chains classed them as cytomegalovirus-associated. According to a later analysis, TCR clusters from the first cohort tended to co-occur in the 90 to 150 validation repertoires. Cytomegalovirus status was reportedly diagnosed by the classifier with high sensitivity and specificity.

Comment on this clone: Its antigen is unknown.

The validation cohort, a group of 90 to 150 subjects, included the donors and was separate from the roughly 720-subject first cohort. Produced via immunoSEQ multiplex PCR; TCRdb's table is partial and in-frame only. In the table there are about 120,000 clones, 75% to 90% of which are singletons. From germline, CDR1 is MNHEY and CDR2 SMNVEV (reference sequence). This CDR3 is built from 12 residues. Trimming removed 4 bases at V and 7 bases at J, with 8 bases between. The receptor was isolated from a man younger than 30 in good health and CMV-seropositive. The gene calls are TRBV27 and TRBJ2-1; no definite D call. The sequencing input was PBMCs. CDR3 coding DNA: TGTGCCAGCAGTTACAGCAGGAATGAGCAGTTCTTC. Amino acid sequence: CASSYSRNEQFF.